A selection of T cell receptor beta chains follows, all from one sample in a study of blood T cell repertoires in COVID-19. Clones were read by immunoSEQ multiplex PCR, and TCRdb kept only the in-frame ones, dropping some. The profile shows about 46,000 clones, 80% to 90% of them singletons. The sequencing sample was made of peripheral blood. Receptor source: a human donor in a cohort sampled during active COVID-19. The donor label of this sample is uncertain. Both conserved end residues are part of each CDR3. D genes are given only for firm matches. Clone size is not always given. Where it is, it says once, few, many or a class for expanded clones.

V gene,J gene,D gene,clone size,CDR3 protein,CDR3 DNA
TRBV6-4,TRBJ2-2,NA,NA,CASSPVSGIANTGELFF,TGTGCCAGCTCTCCTGTGTCGGGGATTGCGAACACCGGGGAGCTGTTTTTT
TRBV3-1/TRBV3-2,TRBJ1-5,NA,few,CASSQDFERPQHF,TGTGCCAGCAGCCAAGACTTTGAGAGGCCCCAGCATTTT
TRBV7-9,TRBJ2-7,NA,few,CASSLAGSSYEQYF,TGTGCCAGCAGCTTAGCGGGCAGCTCCTACGAGCAGTACTTC
TRBV4-3,TRBJ2-7,TRBD1,NA,CASSQGTGEPKQYF,TGCGCCAGCAGCCAAGGGACAGGGGAACCCAAGCAGTACTTC
TRBV7-9,TRBJ1-3,NA,NA,CASSLPGHSGNTIYF,TGTGCCAGCAGCTTACCGGGACATTCTGGAAACACCATATATTTT
TRBV7-3,TRBJ2-1,NA,NA,CASSFFGGSYNEQFF,TGTGCCAGCAGCTTCTTCGGCGGATCCTACAATGAGCAGTTCTTC
TRBV11-3,TRBJ1-1,TRBD1,NA,CASSLGRQGHTEAFF,TGTGCCAGCAGCTTAGGGCGACAGGGACACACTGAAGCTTTCTTT
TRBV7-3,TRBJ1-1,NA,NA,CASSLYGWGGTEAFF,TGTGCCAGCAGCTTATATGGGTGGGGAGGGACTGAAGCTTTCTTT
TRBV28,TRBJ2-1,TRBD2,NA,CASRRGLAGQDNEQFF,TGTGCCAGCAGACGAGGACTAGCGGGGCAAGACAATGAGCAGTTCTTC
TRBV6-6,TRBJ2-7,TRBD2,NA,CASRRIAGHSYEQYF,TGTGCCAGCAGACGTATAGCGGGGCACTCCTACGAGCAGTACTTC
TRBV11-2,TRBJ2-4,TRBD1,NA,CASSLAGTAFELAKNIQYF,TGTGCCAGCAGCTTAGCGGGGACAGCATTCGAGCTAGCCAAAAACATTCAGTACTTC
TRBV5-6,TRBJ2-7,NA,NA,CASSDVTGRGQYF,TGTGCCAGCAGTGACGTGACGGGTAGAGGGCAGTACTTC
TRBV7-9,TRBJ2-7,NA,NA,CASSPGLSTYEQYF,TGTGCCAGCAGCCCCGGACTGTCTACCTACGAGCAGTACTTC
TRBV29-1,TRBJ2-1,TRBD1,once,CSVKGQGAFISYNEQFF,TGCAGCGTAAAGGGGCAGGGGGCATTTATCTCCTACAATGAGCAGTTCTTC
TRBV5-6,TRBJ2-3,TRBD1,NA,CASSLRTGQTTDTQYF,TGTGCCAGCAGCTTGCGGACGGGACAGACCACAGATACGCAGTATTTT
TRBV11-2,TRBJ1-2,NA,NA,CASSPRRSEYGYTF,TGTGCCAGCAGCCCAAGGCGATCGGAGTATGGCTACACCTTC
TRBV9,TRBJ1-4,TRBD1,NA,CASSIGQGWGNEKLFF,TGTGCCAGCAGCATCGGACAGGGGTGGGGTAATGAAAAACTGTTTTTT
TRBV5-1,TRBJ2-3,NA,NA,CASSPVEMGTQYF,TGCGCCAGCAGCCCGGTGGAGATGGGTACGCAGTATTTT
TRBV5-6,TRBJ2-5,TRBD1,NA,CASSLKTGRQETQYF,TGTGCCAGCAGCTTGAAGACAGGGCGACAAGAGACCCAGTACTTC
TRBV4-2,TRBJ2-1,NA,NA,CASSQDLGDYEQFF,TGTGCCAGCAGCCAAGATCTAGGGGACTATGAGCAGTTCTTC
TRBV7-3,TRBJ1-1,NA,NA,CASSLIGGSRTEAFF,TGTGCCAGCAGCTTAATTGGGGGGAGTCGCACTGAAGCTTTCTTT
TRBV6-1,TRBJ2-7,TRBD1,once,CASSEQTGLGEQYF,TGTGCCAGCAGTGAGCAGACAGGGCTCGGAGAGCAGTACTTC
TRBV16,TRBJ2-3,TRBD2,NA,CASSEIPPGLAKGRGTDTQYF,TGTGCCAGCAGCGAAATCCCACCGGGACTAGCGAAGGGCAGGGGCACAGATACGCAGTATTTT
TRBV14,TRBJ2-1,NA,NA,CASSQETLQGHVHEQFF,TGTGCCAGCAGCCAAGAGACTCTTCAGGGTCATGTCCATGAGCAGTTCTTC
TRBV7-9,TRBJ1-2,NA,NA,CASSLNPRGYTF,TGTGCCAGCAGCTTAAACCCGCGGGGCTACACCTTC
TRBV2,TRBJ2-6,NA,NA,CASSGQLSGANVLTF,TGTGCCAGCAGTGGACAGCTGTCTGGGGCCAACGTCCTGACTTTC
TRBV2,TRBJ2-2,NA,few,CASSEVGAGELFF,TGTGCCAGCAGTGAAGTCGGGGCCGGGGAGCTGTTTTTT
TRBV7-2,TRBJ1-3,NA,NA,CASSGTGHSGNTIYF,TGTGCCAGCAGCGGTACAGGACACTCTGGAAACACCATATATTTT